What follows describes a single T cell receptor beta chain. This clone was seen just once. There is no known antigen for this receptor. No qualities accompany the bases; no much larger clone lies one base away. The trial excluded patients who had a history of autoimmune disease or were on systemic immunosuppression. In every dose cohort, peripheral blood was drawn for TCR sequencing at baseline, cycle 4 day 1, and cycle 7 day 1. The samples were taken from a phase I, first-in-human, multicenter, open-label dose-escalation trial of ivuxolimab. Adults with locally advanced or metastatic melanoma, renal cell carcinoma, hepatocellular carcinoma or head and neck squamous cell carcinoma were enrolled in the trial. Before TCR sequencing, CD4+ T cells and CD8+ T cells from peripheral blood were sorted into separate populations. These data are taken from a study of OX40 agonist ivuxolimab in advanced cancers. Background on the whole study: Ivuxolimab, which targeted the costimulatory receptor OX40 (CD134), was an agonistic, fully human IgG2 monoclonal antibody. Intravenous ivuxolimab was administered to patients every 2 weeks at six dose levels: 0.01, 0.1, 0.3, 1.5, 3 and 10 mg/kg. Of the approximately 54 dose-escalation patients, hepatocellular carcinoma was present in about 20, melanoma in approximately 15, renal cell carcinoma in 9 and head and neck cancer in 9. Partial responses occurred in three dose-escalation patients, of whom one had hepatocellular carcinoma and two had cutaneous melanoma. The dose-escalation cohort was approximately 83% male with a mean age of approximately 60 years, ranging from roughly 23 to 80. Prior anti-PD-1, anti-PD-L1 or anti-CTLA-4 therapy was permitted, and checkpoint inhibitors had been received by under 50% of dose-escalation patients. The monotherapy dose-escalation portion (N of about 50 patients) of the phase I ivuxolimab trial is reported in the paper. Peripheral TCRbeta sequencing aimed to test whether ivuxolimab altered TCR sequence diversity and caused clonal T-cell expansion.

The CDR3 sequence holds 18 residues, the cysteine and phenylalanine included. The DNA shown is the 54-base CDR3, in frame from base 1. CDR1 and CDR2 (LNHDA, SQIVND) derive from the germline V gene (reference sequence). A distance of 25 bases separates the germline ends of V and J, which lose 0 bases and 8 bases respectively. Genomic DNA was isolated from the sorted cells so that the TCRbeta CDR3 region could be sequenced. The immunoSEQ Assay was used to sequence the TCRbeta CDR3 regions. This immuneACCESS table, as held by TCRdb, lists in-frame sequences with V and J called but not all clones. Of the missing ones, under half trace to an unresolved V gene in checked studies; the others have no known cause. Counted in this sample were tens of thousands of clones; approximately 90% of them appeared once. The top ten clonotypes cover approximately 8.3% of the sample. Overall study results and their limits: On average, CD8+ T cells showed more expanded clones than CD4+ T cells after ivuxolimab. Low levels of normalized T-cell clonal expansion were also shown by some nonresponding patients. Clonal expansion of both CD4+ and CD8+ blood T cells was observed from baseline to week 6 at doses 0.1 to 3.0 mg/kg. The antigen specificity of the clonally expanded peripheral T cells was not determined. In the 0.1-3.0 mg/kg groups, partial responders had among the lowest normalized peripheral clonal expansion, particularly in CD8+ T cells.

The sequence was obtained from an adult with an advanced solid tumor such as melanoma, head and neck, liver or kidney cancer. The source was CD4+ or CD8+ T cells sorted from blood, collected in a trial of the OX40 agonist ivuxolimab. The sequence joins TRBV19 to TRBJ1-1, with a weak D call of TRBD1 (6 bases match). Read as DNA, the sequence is TGTGCCAGTAGTATAGAACGAATTGGCGCAGGGGAGCCCACAGAAGCTTTCTTT. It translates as CASSIERIGAGEPTEAFF.